This T cell receptor (beta chain) was sequenced for a study of identical twins. General study points: For cord blood, abundant beta clonotypes had fewer insertions, unlike memory repertoires, which showed none. Partial confounding of zero-insertion analyses by invariant MAIT and iNKT cells was possible.

TCRdb redid the calling of the 5' RACE reads with MiXCR, one entry per CDR3 protein. This sample has 1.5 million to 2 million distinct CDR3 sequences; 25% to 35% occur once, and the top ten carry less than 0.35%. Points on this clonotype: What it recognizes is unknown.

The germline CDR1 and CDR2 sequences are MDHEN and SYDVKM. The CDR3 length is 17 residues. Trimming pared 3 bases from V and 2 bases from J, leaving 16 bases between. The source is a newborn girl in good health. The specimen was cord blood. The J gene is TRBJ1-4, the V gene TRBV28; the D gene is possibly TRBD1 (6 bases). The CDR3 DNA sequence: TGTGCCAGCAGTTTGCCAACAGGGCCCGGGACTAATGAAAAACTGTTTTTT. Translating it yields CASSLPTGPGTNEKLFF.